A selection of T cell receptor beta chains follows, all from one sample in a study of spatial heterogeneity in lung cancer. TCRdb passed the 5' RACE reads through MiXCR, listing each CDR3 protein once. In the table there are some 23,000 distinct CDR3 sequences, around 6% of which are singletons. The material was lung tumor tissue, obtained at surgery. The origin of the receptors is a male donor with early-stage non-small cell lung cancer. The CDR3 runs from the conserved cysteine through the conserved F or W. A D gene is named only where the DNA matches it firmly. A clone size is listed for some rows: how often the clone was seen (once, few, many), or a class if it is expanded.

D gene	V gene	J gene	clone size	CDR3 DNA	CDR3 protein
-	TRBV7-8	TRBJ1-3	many	TGTGCCAGCAGTCTGTTGATTTCTGGAAACACCATATATTTT	CASSLLISGNTIYF
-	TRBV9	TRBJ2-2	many	TGTGCCAGCAGCGTAGTTAAGGGCGGGGAGCTGTTTTTT	CASSVVKGGELFF
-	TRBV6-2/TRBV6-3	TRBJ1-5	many	TGTGCCAGCCTCCCAACCGGGACACTCCTCGGGGGCAATCAGCCCCAGCATTTT	CASLPTGTLLGGNQPQHF
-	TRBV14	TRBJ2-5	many	TGTGCCAGCAGCGCCGGGATAAGGGAGACCCAGTACTTC	CASSAGIRETQYF
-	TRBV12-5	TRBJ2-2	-	TGTGCTAGTGGTTTGGGGTTAGGCACGAACACCGGGGAGCTGTTTTTT	CASGLGLGTNTGELFF
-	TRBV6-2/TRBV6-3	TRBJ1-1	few	TGTGCCAGCAGTCACCTCCTCGGCACGAACACTGAAGCTTTCTTT	CASSHLLGTNTEAFF
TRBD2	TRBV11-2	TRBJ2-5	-	TGTGCCAGCAGCCCGGGGGGAGGGCTACAGGAGACCCAGTACTTC	CASSPGGGLQETQYF
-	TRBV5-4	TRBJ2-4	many	TGTGCCAGCAGCTTGCAAGGGAGGCACCTAGCCAAAAACATTCAGTACTTC	CASSLQGRHLAKNIQYF
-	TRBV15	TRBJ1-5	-	TGTGCCACCAGCAGAGATTCTTATAGCAATCAGTCCCAGCATTTT	CATSRDSYSNQSQHF
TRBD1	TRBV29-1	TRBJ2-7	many	TGCAGCGTTTCGGCGCCCAGGGGGGAGCAGTACTTC	CSVSAPRGEQYF
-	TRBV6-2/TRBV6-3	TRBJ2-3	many	TGTGCCAGCCAACGGGGGCGGATGTGGACAGATACGCAGTATTTT	CASQRGRMWTDTQYF